Listed here are 26 T cell receptor beta chains from one sample, sequenced in a study of PD-L1 blockade in urothelial cancer. Assay used: immunoSEQ multiplex PCR; TCRdb lists only in-frame clones, some missing. The sample records tens of thousands of clones, more than 85% being singletons. The sample here was PBMCs, taken around atezolizumab (anti-PD-L1) treatment. The receptor source for this set is a man in his 60s with urothelial cancer.

This chain joins TRBV11-2 and TRBJ2-1, with unresolved D. CDR3 size: 12 residues. Looked up from germline, CDR1 is SGHAT and CDR2 is FQNNGV. V dropped 4 bases and J dropped 8 bases, with 9 bases sitting between them. DNA of the CDR3: TGTGCCAGCAGCTCGCCCCGGGATGAGCAGTTCTTC. Translating gives CASSSPRDEQFF.

This clone was picked up one time. J is TRBJ2-3 and V is TRBV10-2; 7 positions agree with TRBD1. CDR3 length equals 15 residues. From germline, CDR1 is WSHSY and CDR2 SAAADI. The trim removed 8 bases at V and 0 bases at J, leaving 8 bases unmatched. CDR3 DNA sequence: TGCGCCAGCCGGGACAGCCCCTATAGCACAGATACGCAGTATTTT. Protein: CASRDSPYSTDTQYF.

J is TRBJ2-7 and V is TRBV9; 8 positions match TRBD1. This CDR3 comprises 13 residues. In germline, CDR1 is SGDLS, CDR2 YYNGEE. Losses at the gene ends were 4 bases for V and 3 bases for J; bases not matched to a gene: 3. CDR3 sequence reads: CASSSGQGYEQYF. In nucleotides, the CDR3 is TGTGCCAGCAGCTCCGGACAGGGCTACGAGCAGTACTTC.

The chain is built from TRBV6-5 and TRBJ1-1; D call uncertain. V was shortened by 2 bases and J by 0 bases, with 4 bases between the two germline ends. The CDR3 is made up of 13 amino acids. Germline lookup yields CDR1 MNHEY and CDR2 SVGAGI. This chain's CDR3 is CASSYEVNTEAFF. CDR3 sequence (DNA): TGTGCCAGCAGTTACGAGGTGAACACTGAAGCTTTCTTT.

The chain recombines TRBV28 with TRBJ2-7, with 7 positions matching TRBD2. This CDR3 is 13 amino acids long. Germline lookup yields CDR1 MDHEN and CDR2 SYDVKM. Germline trimming cut 3 bases from V and 6 bases from J; bases unmatched to any gene: 5. CDR3 protein: CASSFGGEGEQYF. The CDR3 region has the DNA TGTGCCAGCAGTTTTGGGGGGGAGGGCGAGCAGTACTTC. The whole variable domain, filled in from reference TRBV28 and TRBJ2-7, reads DVKVTQSSRYLVKRTGEKVFLECVQDMDHENMFWYRQDPGLGLRLIYFSYDVKMKEKGDIPEGYSVSREKKERFSLILESASTNQTSMYLCASSFGGEGEQYFGPGTRLTVT.

V is TRBV11-3 and J is TRBJ2-3, with 8 bases fitting TRBD2. The CDR3 contains 16 residues. Trimming at V came to 1 base and at J to 2 bases, leaving 5 bases not matched to a gene. CDR1 is SGHNT and CDR2 is YENEEA in the germline V gene. The CDR3 sequence: CASSLVPGGSTDTQYF. CDR3 DNA sequence: TGTGCCAGCAGCTTAGTGCCGGGGGGGTCCACAGATACGCAGTATTTT.

The chain couples TRBV27 to TRBJ2-1; TRBD1 might be the D (6 bases). CDR1 is MNHEY and CDR2 is SMNVEV in the germline V gene (reference sequence). V was shortened by 3 bases and J by 3 bases, with 9 bases between the two germline ends. The CDR3 extends over 14 amino acids. CDR3 sequence reads: CASSFRGNYNEQFF. CDR3 DNA: TGTGCCAGCAGTTTTAGGGGGAACTACAATGAGCAGTTCTTC.

This sequence joins TRBV5-4 and TRBJ2-2; 9 bases map to TRBD1. The CDR3 length is 17 residues. V shed 1 base, J shed 4 bases, and the junction held 8 bases outside the gene matches. Germline-derived CDR1 and CDR2 are SGHNT and YYREEE (reference sequence). DNA for the CDR3: TGTGCCAGCAGCTTGTCAACACAGGGGGCGCGCACCGGGGAGCTGTTTTTT. Protein product: CASSLSTQGARTGELFF.

This clone has only a few counts. This chain uses TRBV9 with TRBJ2-3, with TRBD1 matching over 8 bases. J lost 4 bases, V lost 0 bases, and 4 bases had no gene match. This CDR3 comprises 15 residues. Looked up from germline, CDR1 is SGDLS and CDR2 is YYNGEE. CDR3 region: CASSVGNRGSDTQYF. In DNA form, the CDR3 reads TGTGCCAGCAGCGTAGGTAACAGGGGGTCAGATACGCAGTATTTT. The full variable domain, rest sourced from reference TRBV9 and TRBJ2-3, is DSGVTQTPKHLITATGQRVTLRCSPRSGDLSVYWYQQSLDQGLQFLIQYYNGEERAKGNILERFSAQQFPDLHSELNLSSLELGDSALYFCASSVGNRGSDTQYFGPGTRLTVL.

The V gene is TRBV7-8, the J gene TRBJ1-1; D is possibly TRBD1 (5 bases). This CDR3 spans 16 amino acids. Trimming took 1 base from V and 5 from J, leaving 17 bases between them. Germline values: CDR1 SGHVS, CDR2 FQNEAQ. The CDR3 coding sequence is TGTGCCAGCAGCTTAGTCTCCGGAGGTCGGGGGACTGAAGCTTTCTTT. Its protein is CASSLVSGGRGTEAFF.

This clone was seen once. This chain links TRBV5-4 with TRBJ1-5; D remains ambiguous. Trimming pared 4 bases from V and 0 bases from J, leaving 5 bases between. This CDR3 is built from 13 residues. Per the germline V gene, CDR1 is SGHNT and CDR2 is YYREEE (reference sequence). The CDR3 DNA reads as TGTGCCAGCAGCCCCAATAGCAATCAGCCCCAGCATTTT. This gives the protein CASSPNSNQPQHF.

On this clone itself: The sample carries other DNA sequences with the same CDR3. The CDR3 coding sequence is TGCGCCAGCAGCTTGGGGCTAGCGGGTTTAAACAATGAGCAGTTCTTC. Protein: CASSLGLAGLNNEQFF. J is TRBJ2-1 and V is TRBV5-1, with 8 nucleotides matching TRBD2. Germline loops: CDR1 SGHRS, CDR2 YFSETQ. The V segment lost 0 bases and the J segment 5 bases; nucleotides outside the gene matches: 7. The CDR3 is 16 residues long.

This clone showed up just a few times. The chain is built from TRBV15 and TRBJ1-5; TRBD1 agrees at 8 bases. CDR3 length: 14 amino acids. V lost 4 bases to trimming and J lost 4 bases; unmatched junction nucleotides: 3. CDR1 is LNHNV, CDR2 YYDKDF, per germline (reference sequence). The CDR3 spells CATSIRQGNQPQHF. The CDR3 DNA sequence: TGTGCCACCAGCATAAGACAGGGGAATCAGCCCCAGCATTTT.

The rearrangement uses TRBV15 and TRBJ2-7; a weak D match, TRBD2 (6 bases). Germline V gives CDR1 LNHNV, CDR2 YYDKDF (reference sequence). The CDR3 spans 14 residues. Trimming removed 0 bases from V and 5 bases from J, with 11 bases in between. The CDR3 is CATSRDRGADEQYF. In DNA, the CDR3 is TGTGCCACCAGCAGAGATCGCGGGGCTGACGAGCAGTACTTC.

V is TRBV29-1 and J is TRBJ1-2, with 7 bases fitting TRBD1. The CDR3 consists of 12 residues. V dropped 5 bases and J dropped 3; count of bases not matched to a gene: 3. The V gene's germline CDR1 is SQVTM and CDR2 ANQGSEA. The CDR3 loop is CSVRDSDYGYTF. For the CDR3, the DNA is TGCAGCGTTAGGGACAGTGACTATGGCTACACCTTC.

This clone was observed a handful of times. The rearrangement links TRBV5-1 to TRBJ2-3, with 8 bases matching TRBD1. Germline CDR1 SGHRS, CDR2 YFSETQ. J lost 3 bases, V lost 4 bases, and 10 bases had no gene match. This CDR3 spans 16 amino acids. The DNA for the CDR3 is TGCGCCAGCAGCGCCCCACAGGGGGGCGTAACAGATACGCAGTATTTT. Amino acids: CASSAPQGGVTDTQYF. Complete variable domain (other parts from reference TRBV5-1 and TRBJ2-3): KAGVTQTPRYLIKTRGQQVTLSCSPISGHRSVSWYQQTPGQGLQFLFEYFSETQRNKGNFPGRFSGRQFSNSRSEMNVSTLELGDSALYLCASSAPQGGVTDTQYFGPGTRLTVL.

The chain couples TRBV5-5 to TRBJ2-2; D call uncertain. V was trimmed by 5 bases and J by 1 base, leaving 9 bases between them. Germline CDR1 SGHKS, CDR2 YYEKEE (reference sequence). The CDR3 has 14 amino acids. The CDR3 DNA follows: TGTGCCAGCAGGATGACGGGGAACACCGGGGAGCTGTTTTTT. This sequence encodes CASRMTGNTGELFF. The full variable domain, rest sourced from reference TRBV5-5 and TRBJ2-2, is DAGVTQSPTHLIKTRGQQVTLRCSPISGHKSVSWYQQVLGQGPQFIFQYYEKEERGRGNFPDRFSARQFPNYSSELNVNALLLGDSALYLCASRMTGNTGELFFGEGSRLTVL.

This clone was detected only once. V usage is TRBV10-3 and J usage is TRBJ2-6, with D possibly matching TRBD2 (7 bases). Trimming left V 6 bases short and J 3 bases short, with 12 bases between. This CDR3 is built from 15 residues. CDR1 and CDR2 (germline): ENHRY, SYGVKD. CDR3 nucleotide sequence: TGTGCCATCAGACCGGGGGGCCTTGGGGCCAACGTCCTGACTTTC. Translating gives CAIRPGGLGANVLTF.

The chain is built from TRBV5-1 and TRBJ2-7, with TRBD2 identical over 9 bases. V shed 2 bases, J shed 2 bases, and the junction held 5 bases outside the gene matches. The CDR3 totals 15 residues. Germline lookup yields CDR1 SGHRS and CDR2 YFSETQ. The CDR3: CASSFQASGTYEQYF. In DNA form, the CDR3 reads TGCGCCAGCAGCTTCCAGGCTAGCGGGACCTACGAGCAGTACTTC.

The rearrangement joins TRBV10-2 to TRBJ1-1, with 9 bases lining up with TRBD1. CDR1 WSHSY and CDR2 SAAADI come from the germline V gene. This CDR3 is built from 15 residues. Trimming took 6 bases from V and 1 from J; bases not matched to a gene: 6. The CDR3 here is CASRHPGQGNTEAFF. In nucleotides, the CDR3 is TGCGCCAGCAGACATCCGGGACAGGGGAACACTGAAGCTTTCTTT.

The rearrangement uses TRBV11-1 and TRBJ1-1; D is possibly TRBD1 (6 bases). The CDR3 has 15 residues. CDR1 and CDR2 (germline): SGHAT, FQDESV (reference sequence). The germline V and J ends were trimmed by 3 bases and 4 bases, with 15 bases remaining between them. CDR3 bases: TGTGCCAGCAGCTTTCTAACCGGGACACTCACTGAAGCTTTCTTT. It specifies CASSFLTGTLTEAFF.

The gene calls are TRBV11-2 and TRBJ2-1, with D unresolved. Germline V gene data show CDR1 as SGHAT and CDR2 as FQNNGV. Deletions cut 4 bases from V and 4 bases from J, with 11 bases between. The CDR3 sequence is 14 residues long. The CDR3, as DNA: TGTGCCAGCAGCTCCGGAGCTGAATACAATGAGCAGTTCTTC. Amino acids: CASSSGAEYNEQFF.

This clone was counted only a few times. The rearrangement joins TRBV28 to TRBJ2-7; tentatively, D is TRBD1 (6 bases). The CDR3 extends over 14 amino acids. Germline CDR1 MDHEN, CDR2 SYDVKM. V was shortened by 6 bases and J by 3 bases, with 15 bases between the two germline ends. The CDR3 reads CASRSLDRHYEQYF. The CDR3 nucleotides are TGTGCCAGCAGATCCTTGGACAGACACTACGAGCAGTACTTC.

The rearrangement joins TRBV6-5 to TRBJ1-4; D gene unclear. Germline CDR1 MNHEY, CDR2 SVGAGI. The CDR3 consists of 16 residues. The V end lost 0 bases, the J end lost 1 base, and 9 bases lay between the germline ends. The CDR3 coding sequence is TGTGCCAGCAGTTACTCTGTCCAGATAACTAATGAAAAACTGTTTTTT. Residues: CASSYSVQITNEKLFF.

This rearrangement joins TRBV9 to TRBJ2-1, with D possibly matching TRBD2 (6 bases). This CDR3 spans 16 amino acids. Per the germline V gene, CDR1 is SGDLS and CDR2 is YYNGEE. Trimming pared 2 bases from V and 6 bases from J, leaving 18 bases between. CDR3 sequence reads: CASSVGSGFGANEQFF. In DNA form, the CDR3 reads TGTGCCAGCAGCGTCGGGAGTGGGTTCGGTGCCAATGAGCAGTTCTTC.

This chain links TRBV5-1 with TRBJ2-3; 7 bases are a match to TRBD2. The CDR3 consists of 15 residues. Unmatched junction bases numbered 8, after V lost 0 bases and J lost 7 bases. Germline loops: CDR1 SGHRS, CDR2 YFSETQ. In DNA form, the CDR3 reads TGCGCCAGCAGCTTGGTCGTGGGGGGGGATAATACGCAGTATTTT. Translating it yields CASSLVVGGDNTQYF. The entire variable domain, with the rest obtained from reference TRBV5-1 and TRBJ2-3, is as follows: KAGVTQTPRYLIKTRGQQVTLSCSPISGHRSVSWYQQTPGQGLQFLFEYFSETQRNKGNFPGRFSGRQFSNSRSEMNVSTLELGDSALYLCASSLVVGGDNTQYFGPGTRLTVL.